These T cell receptor beta chains were read from a single sample in a study of blood T cell repertoires in COVID-19. Generated by immunoSEQ multiplex PCR, the TCRdb table keeps only in-frame clones and is missing some. Here the sample spans about 350,000 clones, about 90% being singletons. Sequencing used PBMCs or T cells enriched from blood (not recorded which). These receptors were collected from a woman aged 30 to 39 who had recovered from COVID-19. The CDR3 runs from the conserved cysteine through the conserved F or W. A D gene is named only where the DNA matches it firmly. Not all rows give a size; the values are once, few, many and, for expanded clones, a class.

v_call	d_call	clone_size	j_call	cdr3_length	cdr3_nt	cdr3_aa
TRBV27	TRBD1	few	TRBJ2-2	16	TGTGCCAGCAGCCCTTGGGACAGGGGGCTGGACGGGGAGCTGTTTTTT	CASSPWDRGLDGELFF
TRBV21-1	.	.	TRBJ1-5	15	TGTGCCAGCAGCAAAGTAGGGAGTAGCAATCAGCCCCAGCATTTT	CASSKVGSSNQPQHF
TRBV28	TRBD1	.	TRBJ2-7	16	TGTGCCAGCAGTGCTAGCCCCGGGACAGGAGTCTACGAGCAGTACTTC	CASSASPGTGVYEQYF
TRBV19	.	.	TRBJ1-2	12	TGTGCCAGTAGTACATACAGCTATGGCTACACCTTC	CASSTYSYGYTF
TRBV7-9	.	.	TRBJ1-2	16	TGTGCCAGCAGCCCCAGCGGGGAACTCGTGGACTATGGCTACACCTTC	CASSPSGELVDYGYTF
TRBV15	.	.	TRBJ2-7	12	TGTGCCACCAGCAGAGTGGGAGACGAGCAGTACTTC	CATSRVGDEQYF
TRBV19	TRBD1	once	TRBJ1-2	14	TGTGCCAGTGCCCCCGGGACAGGGCCCTATGGCTACACCTTC	CASAPGTGPYGYTF
TRBV2	.	.	TRBJ1-3	14	TGTGCCAGCAGTGAAAATCATTCTGGAAACACCATATATTTT	CASSENHSGNTIYF
TRBV5-6	.	.	TRBJ1-2	14	TGTGCCAGCAGTCCAGGGATTTGGAACTATGGCTACACCTTC	CASSPGIWNYGYTF
TRBV6-6	.	.	TRBJ2-5	16	TGTGCCAGCAGTCCCCGAGGGGGTCGGGGGGTTGAGACCCAGTACTTC	CASSPRGGRGVETQYF
TRBV4-1	.	once	TRBJ1-2	15	TGCGCCAGCAGCCAAGATCGAGGCCGGGGGTATGGCTACACCTTC	CASSQDRGRGYGYTF
TRBV4-2	TRBD2	.	TRBJ2-1	17	TGTGCCAGCAGCCAAACACCCCTAGCGGGGGTGATGGATGAGCAGTTCTTC	CASSQTPLAGVMDEQFF
TRBV2	.	.	TRBJ1-3	15	TGTGCCAGCAGTCCGGACATCTCCACGGGTCACACCATATATTTT	CASSPDISTGHTIYF
TRBV14	.	.	TRBJ1-5	14	TGTGCCAGCAGCCACTCCGGGGTTGATCAGCCCCAGCATTTT	CASSHSGVDQPQHF
TRBV6-1	TRBD1	.	TRBJ1-2	16	TGTGCCAGCAGTGAAGGTTTTCCAGGGGGCGCGGGAGGCTACACCTTC	CASSEGFPGGAGGYTF
TRBV5-6	.	.	TRBJ1-1	14	TGTGCCAGCAGCTTATTGACTACCCCGATCGGAGCTTTCTTT	CASSLLTTPIGAFF
TRBV19	.	once	TRBJ1-1	12	TGTGCCAGTAGTATAGGGCGGACTGAAGCTTTCTTT	CASSIGRTEAFF
TRBV2	.	.	TRBJ1-2	13	TGTGCCAGCAGTGAAGCGCAGTTTTTTGGCTACACCTTC	CASSEAQFFGYTF
TRBV5-1	.	.	TRBJ1-1	14	TGCGCCAGCAGGACTGAGGTTAGGAACACTGAAGCTTTCTTT	CASRTEVRNTEAFF
TRBV19	.	.	TRBJ2-2	15	TGTGCCAGTAGCCCCTTGGGGGGGCGGTTATTGGAGCTGTTTTTT	CASSPLGGRLLELFF
TRBV4-3	TRBD1	.	TRBJ2-7	16	TGCGCCAGCAGCCAAGATCGGGGACAGGGGCTTTACGAGCAGTACTTC	CASSQDRGQGLYEQYF
TRBV19	TRBD2	.	TRBJ2-2	16	TGTGCCAGTAGTCTAGCGGGGGGGCAGGCCACCGGGGAGCTGTTTTTT	CASSLAGGQATGELFF
TRBV5-1	.	.	TRBJ2-3	17	TGCGCCAGCAGCTTGGGCCTAGCAGGATGGGGCACAGATACGCAGTATTTT	CASSLGLAGWGTDTQYF
TRBV27	TRBD2	.	TRBJ2-3	17	TGTGCCAGCAGTTTCTTCCTAGCGGGGGGCCCCCTAGATACGCAGTATTTT	CASSFFLAGGPLDTQYF
TRBV11-2	.	once	TRBJ1-4	17	TGTGCCAGCAGCAAGACAGTGGGCCTTGCAACTAATGAAAAACTGTTTTTT	CASSKTVGLATNEKLFF
TRBV5-1	TRBD1	.	TRBJ2-4	12	TGCGCCAGCAGCCTTACAGGGGATATTCAGTACTTC	CASSLTGDIQYF
TRBV10-1	.	.	TRBJ1-1	13	TGCGCCACCGCCCCTGAGCCCCACACTGAAGCTTTCTTT	CATAPEPHTEAFF
TRBV2	.	.	TRBJ1-1	14	TGTGCCAGCAGCACCTTGGGGGGGAACACTGAAGCTTTCTTT	CASSTLGGNTEAFF
TRBV29-1	TRBD1	.	TRBJ1-4	18	TGCAGCGTACCGGGGGCGGGACAGGGCTCTGCAACTAATGAAAAACTGTTTTTT	CSVPGAGQGSATNEKLFF
TRBV4-1	.	.	TRBJ2-7	14	TGCGCCAGCAGCCAACTACAGGGCTCCTACGAGCAGTACTTC	CASSQLQGSYEQYF
TRBV28	TRBD1	.	TRBJ1-4	14	TGTGCCAGCAGTTTGGACAGGGAGAGGGAAAAACTGTTTTTT	CASSLDREREKLFF
TRBV19	.	.	TRBJ1-2	14	TGTGCCAGTAGTAAGATGGCACAGCCCTATGGCTACACCTTC	CASSKMAQPYGYTF
TRBV13	.	.	TRBJ2-6	15	TGTGCCAGCAGCCCTAGGTTTTCTGGGGCCAACGTCCTGACTTTC	CASSPRFSGANVLTF
TRBV9	.	.	TRBJ1-3	16	TGTGCCAGCAGCGTATTCCACAGGTCCTCTGGAAACACCATATATTTT	CASSVFHRSSGNTIYF
TRBV7-8	TRBD2	.	TRBJ2-5	15	TGTGCCAGCAGCTTACTCGGGGGGGTCCAAGAGACCCAGTACTTC	CASSLLGGVQETQYF
TRBV6-5	TRBD1	once	TRBJ2-7	13	TGTGCCAGCAGCTCCGACAGGGGGTACGAGCAGTACTTC	CASSSDRGYEQYF
TRBV5-1	.	once	TRBJ1-2	15	TGCGCCAGCAGCTCTGGGGCAGGGGCGGATAATGGCTACACCTTC	CASSSGAGADNGYTF
TRBV2	.	.	TRBJ2-4	12	TGTGCCAGCAGTGAGGTTAGGGGCATTCAGTACTTC	CASSEVRGIQYF
TRBV30	.	.	TRBJ1-1	11	TGTGCCTGTTACTTGCTCACTGAAGCTTTCTTT	CACYLLTEAFF
TRBV7-3	TRBD1	once	TRBJ1-1	14	TGTGCCAGCAGCTCTACACAGGGGATGACTGAAGCTTTCTTT	CASSSTQGMTEAFF
TRBV2	.	.	TRBJ2-7	14	TGTGCCAGCAGCCTAACGACAGGTTCCTACGAGCAGTACTTC	CASSLTTGSYEQYF
TRBV18	.	.	TRBJ2-7	12	TGTGCCAGCTCAGGGGAGTCCTACGAGCAGTACTTC	CASSGESYEQYF
TRBV19	.	once	TRBJ1-2	14	TGTGCCAGTAGTATTTCCCGTTCTAACTATGGCTACACCTTC	CASSISRSNYGYTF
TRBV2	.	.	TRBJ2-2	13	TGTGCCAGCAGTATCGACGGGGCCGGGGAGCTGTTTTTT	CASSIDGAGELFF
TRBV2	TRBD1	few	TRBJ1-1	14	TGTGCCAGCAGGAGGACAGGGGATAGCACTGAAGCTTTCTTT	CASRRTGDSTEAFF
TRBV5-6	.	.	TRBJ2-5	15	TGTGCCAGCAGCTTCGGTGGGGCCCCTGGGGAGACCCAGTACTTC	CASSFGGAPGETQYF
TRBV9	TRBD2	.	TRBJ2-1	15	TGTGCCAGCAGCCTAGGGGGACTAGCGGGAAATGAGCAGTTCTTC	CASSLGGLAGNEQFF
TRBV6-2/TRBV6-3	.	.	TRBJ1-4	17	TGTGCCAGCAGTTCCCAGCGTACAGGGTCCGGTAATGAAAAACTGTTTTTT	CASSSQRTGSGNEKLFF
TRBV6-2/TRBV6-3	.	.	TRBJ1-6	15	TGTGCCAGCAGTCTTGGGGCGGCTTATAATTCACCCCTCCACTTT	CASSLGAAYNSPLHF
TRBV4-1	.	.	TRBJ2-7	15	TGCGCCAGCAGCCGCGCCGAGCGGCTCATCTACGAGCAGTACTTC	CASSRAERLIYEQYF
TRBV18	.	.	TRBJ1-5	15	TGTGCCAGCTCACCATTGGGAGATAGCAATCAGCCCCAGCATTTT	CASSPLGDSNQPQHF
TRBV7-2	.	.	TRBJ1-2	14	TGTGCCAGCAGCCCCCGCCCTTGGGGAGGTGGCTACACCTTC	CASSPRPWGGGYTF
TRBV19	.	once	TRBJ2-7	14	TGTGCCAGTAGTATACGGGATACTGCTTACGAGCAGTACTTC	CASSIRDTAYEQYF
TRBV27	.	.	TRBJ1-5	13	TGTGCCAGCAGTTTCGGTCTAGGTCAGCCCCAGCATTTT	CASSFGLGQPQHF
TRBV6-5	.	.	TRBJ1-6	16	TGTGCCAGCAGTTACTCCCGACAGCTCCTTAATTCACCCCTCCACTTT	CASSYSRQLLNSPLHF
TRBV5-1	.	.	TRBJ1-1	15	TGCGCCAGCAGCTCCGTAGTGGGGGGAAGGGCTGAAGCTTTCTTT	CASSSVVGGRAEAFF
TRBV5-1	TRBD1	.	TRBJ1-2	14	TGCGCCAGCAGCCGTAGACAGGGGGTCTCTGGCTACACCTTC	CASSRRQGVSGYTF
TRBV3-1/TRBV3-2	.	.	TRBJ2-2	14	TGTGCCAGCAGCCAAGGAGTCGCACCCGGGGAGCTGTTTTTT	CASSQGVAPGELFF
TRBV3-1/TRBV3-2	.	.	TRBJ1-1	14	TGTGCCAGCAGCCAGGCGGGCTCTAACACTGAAGCTTTCTTT	CASSQAGSNTEAFF
TRBV7-9	TRBD1	few	TRBJ1-5	15	TGTGCCAGCGATAAATCGACAGGGGGCAATCAGCCCCAGCATTTT	CASDKSTGGNQPQHF